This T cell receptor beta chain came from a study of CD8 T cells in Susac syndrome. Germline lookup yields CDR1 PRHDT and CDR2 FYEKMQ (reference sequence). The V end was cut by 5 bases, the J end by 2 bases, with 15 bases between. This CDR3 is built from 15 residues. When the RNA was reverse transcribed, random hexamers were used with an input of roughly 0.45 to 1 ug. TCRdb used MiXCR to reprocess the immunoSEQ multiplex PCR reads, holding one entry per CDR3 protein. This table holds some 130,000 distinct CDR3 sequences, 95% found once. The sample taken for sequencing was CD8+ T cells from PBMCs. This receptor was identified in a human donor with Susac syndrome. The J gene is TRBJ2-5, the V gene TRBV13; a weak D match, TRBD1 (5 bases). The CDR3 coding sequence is TGTGCCAGCAGCCGCGGACAAGATGCGCAAGAGACCCAGTACTTC. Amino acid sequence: CASSRGQDAQETQYF.